Listed below are T cell receptor beta chains from one sample, sequenced in a study of blood T cell repertoires in COVID-19. Clones were sequenced by immunoSEQ multiplex PCR, and TCRdb holds only the in-frame ones, with some missing. The sample consists of 200,000 to 300,000 clones, about 90% of them appearing once. The sample consisted of PBMCs or T cells enriched from blood (not recorded which). The receptors were sampled from a woman aged 35 to 49 who had been exposed to COVID-19. CDR3s include the opening cysteine and the closing phenylalanine or tryptophan. D genes are given only for firm matches. The size field is filled for only some rows; it gives once, few, many or a size class.

v_gene	j_gene	d_gene	abundance	CDR3nt	CDR3aa
TRBV12-3/TRBV12-4	TRBJ1-6	NA	NA	TGTGCCAGCAGTTTAGGTGCGTCACCCCTCCACTTT	CASSLGASPLHF
TRBV2	TRBJ2-3	TRBD1	NA	TGTGCCAGCAGTGTTAGGGCCAGAATGGTTGGCAGGGGGCAAGATACGCAGTATTTT	CASSVRARMVGRGQDTQYF
TRBV9	TRBJ2-5	TRBD1	NA	TGTGCCAGCAGCGTACCTACCGGCGACAGGGGGCAAGAGACCCAGTACTTC	CASSVPTGDRGQETQYF
TRBV28	TRBJ2-2	NA	NA	TGTGCCAGCGCAAACGCTTACTTGGGCGCCTCGGAGCTGTTTTTT	CASANAYLGASELFF
TRBV29-1	TRBJ2-5	TRBD1	NA	TGCAGCGTTGATCAGTCAGGGGGCGGAGAGACCCAGTACTTC	CSVDQSGGGETQYF
TRBV5-1	TRBJ2-3	TRBD1	NA	TGTGCCAGCAGCTTGAATGACAGGGCCACAGATACGCAGTATTTT	CASSLNDRATDTQYF
TRBV4-3	TRBJ2-1	TRBD2	NA	TGCGCCAGCAGCCAATCCGGGACTAGCGCTAATGAGCAGTTCTTC	CASSQSGTSANEQFF
TRBV19	TRBJ2-1	NA	NA	TGTGCCAGTAGTTCGCTAGCGCTTAAGCGGAATGAGCAGTTCTTC	CASSSLALKRNEQFF
TRBV2	TRBJ1-1	TRBD1	few	TGTGCCAGCAGGGGGGACAGGGGCTCCACTGAAGCTTTCTTT	CASRGDRGSTEAFF
TRBV28	TRBJ1-5	TRBD1	NA	TGTGCCAGCAGTTTAGGCAGGGGGATGTATAGCAATCAGCCCCAGCATTTT	CASSLGRGMYSNQPQHF
TRBV19	TRBJ1-1	NA	once	TGTGCCAGTGGGGGGGACTGGGCAGATAGGACCATGAACACTGAAGCTTTCTTT	CASGGDWADRTMNTEAFF
TRBV28	TRBJ1-2	NA	NA	TGTGCCAGCAGTCCCGCGGACAGTAGGAACTATGGCTACACCTTC	CASSPADSRNYGYTF
TRBV5-5	TRBJ2-7	NA	NA	TGTGCCAGCAGCTTGGTTTGGCGGGGGCGCGTTATGGACGAGCAGTACTTC	CASSLVWRGRVMDEQYF
TRBV18	TRBJ2-6	NA	few	TGTGCCAGCTCACCCTACAGTGGCTCTGGGGCCAACGTCCTGACTTTC	CASSPYSGSGANVLTF
TRBV30	TRBJ1-4	TRBD1	NA	TGTGCCTGGAGGGATCGACAGGGGGTATGGGAAAAACTGTTTTTT	CAWRDRQGVWEKLFF
TRBV4-1	TRBJ2-7	TRBD1	NA	TGCGCCAGCAGCCTCGACAGGGGTACCTACGAGCAGTACTTC	CASSLDRGTYEQYF
TRBV6-5	TRBJ1-1	NA	NA	TGTGCCAGCAGGATACAGGGTTTAGGGGGTACTGAAGCTTTCTTT	CASRIQGLGGTEAFF
TRBV28	TRBJ1-1	TRBD1	once	TGTGCCGGCAGACAGGGGGCTGCCACTGAAGCTTTCTTT	CAGRQGAATEAFF
TRBV6-2/TRBV6-3	TRBJ2-5	TRBD1	NA	TGTGCCAGCAGTTTCAGGGGGCGAGAGACCCAGTACTTC	CASSFRGRETQYF
TRBV30	TRBJ1-4	NA	NA	TGTGCCTGGAGCGGGGGAAGTGAAAAACTGTTTTTT	CAWSGGSEKLFF
TRBV10-1	TRBJ2-3	NA	NA	TGCGCCACACCTGGACAGTTCACAGATACGCAGTATTTT	CATPGQFTDTQYF
TRBV28	TRBJ2-7	TRBD2	NA	TGTGCCAGCAGTTCCCCGCGAGCGGGGGCAGACGAGCAGTACTTC	CASSSPRAGADEQYF
TRBV7-2	TRBJ2-2	TRBD2	NA	TGTGCCAGCAGCCCAGGACTAGCGGGTACCGGGGAGCTGTTTTTT	CASSPGLAGTGELFF
TRBV6-2/TRBV6-3	TRBJ1-5	TRBD1	once	TGTGCCAGCAGTTACTCTCCGACAGGGAGTCAGCCCCAGCATTTT	CASSYSPTGSQPQHF
TRBV14	TRBJ1-6	TRBD1	NA	TGTGCCAGCAGCCACCGGGACAGGGTTAATTCACCCCTCCACTTT	CASSHRDRVNSPLHF
TRBV4-1	TRBJ1-2	TRBD1	few	TGCGCCAGCACAGGGGTGGGAGACAGGGCTCATGGCTACACCTTC	CASTGVGDRAHGYTF
TRBV7-9	TRBJ2-1	NA	NA	TGTGCCAGCAGCTTAGTCATTAGCGGAGCGAACAATGAGCAGTTCTTC	CASSLVISGANNEQFF
TRBV6-4	TRBJ2-1	NA	few	TGTGCCAGCAGTGTAATCCCCGGGAGTGGCGAGCAGTTCTTC	CASSVIPGSGEQFF
TRBV7-9	TRBJ1-2	NA	NA	TGTGCCAGCAGCTTAGGGTCTACTAACTATGGCTACACCTTC	CASSLGSTNYGYTF
TRBV24-1	TRBJ2-3	TRBD2	NA	TGTGCCACCAGTGATCGGACTAGCGGGAGGAGCACAGATACGCAGTATTTT	CATSDRTSGRSTDTQYF
TRBV3-1/TRBV3-2	TRBJ1-2	NA	NA	TGTGCCAGCAGCCAAGACCCGGGACATGAGAACACCTTC	CASSQDPGHENTF
TRBV6-4	TRBJ1-6	NA	NA	TGTGCCAGCAGTGACGTCAGTGGCAATTCACCCCTCCACTTT	CASSDVSGNSPLHF
TRBV12-3/TRBV12-4	TRBJ2-3	TRBD1	NA	TGTGCCAACGGAGGACAGGGGAGCGATACGCAGTATTTT	CANGGQGSDTQYF
TRBV27	TRBJ1-5	NA	NA	TGTGCCAGCAGTCCCCTGTGGGTTTCAGGGTTAGGAAATCAGCCCCAGCATTTT	CASSPLWVSGLGNQPQHF
TRBV5-6	TRBJ1-2	NA	NA	TGTGCCAGCAGCCGCCCCTCGTCCGAGGGCTACACCTTC	CASSRPSSEGYTF
TRBV2	TRBJ2-1	TRBD2	few	TGTGCCAGCACCCCGTATTTGGTGGCTAGCGGGAGTGATGAGCAGTTCTTC	CASTPYLVASGSDEQFF
TRBV28	TRBJ1-4	NA	NA	TGTGCCAGCTCCGGACACTTTGCAACTAATGAAAAACTGTTTTTT	CASSGHFATNEKLFF
TRBV5-1	TRBJ1-4	TRBD1	NA	TGCGCCAGCAGCCCAAACGGACAGGGGGCTTTAGAAAAACTGTTTTTT	CASSPNGQGALEKLFF
TRBV3-1/TRBV3-2	TRBJ1-5	NA	NA	TGTGCCAGCAGCCAAGAGGCGGGGAGCAATCAGCCCCAGCATTTT	CASSQEAGSNQPQHF
TRBV24-1	TRBJ2-1	TRBD2	NA	TGTGCCACCAGTGATTTTAACGGGAGGGCCTACAATGAGCAGTTCTTC	CATSDFNGRAYNEQFF
TRBV5-6	TRBJ2-2	TRBD2	few	TGTGCCAGCAGCTCACTAGCGGGCTCGAACACCGGGGAGCTGTTTTTT	CASSSLAGSNTGELFF
TRBV5-4	TRBJ2-7	NA	NA	TGTGCCAGCAGCTTGGAACCCGTTAGGAGCTCCTACGAGCAGTACTTC	CASSLEPVRSSYEQYF
TRBV5-5	TRBJ1-5	TRBD1	NA	TGTGCCAGCAGCATCACCCGGGACAGGATGCAGCATTTT	CASSITRDRMQHF
TRBV30	TRBJ1-3	NA	NA	TGTGCCTGGAGTGTCTCTGGGGGCGCGGGAAACACCATATATTTT	CAWSVSGGAGNTIYF